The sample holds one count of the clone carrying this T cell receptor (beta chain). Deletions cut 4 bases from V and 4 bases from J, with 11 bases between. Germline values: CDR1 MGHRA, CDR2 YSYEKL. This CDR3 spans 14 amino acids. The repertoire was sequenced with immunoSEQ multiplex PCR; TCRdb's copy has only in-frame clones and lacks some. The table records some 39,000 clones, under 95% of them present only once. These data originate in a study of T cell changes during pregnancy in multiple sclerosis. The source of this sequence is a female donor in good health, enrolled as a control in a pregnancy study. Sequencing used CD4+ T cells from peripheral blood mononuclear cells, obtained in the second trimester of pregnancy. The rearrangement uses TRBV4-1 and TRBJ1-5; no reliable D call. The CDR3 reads CASSPGSSNQPQHF. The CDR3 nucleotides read TGCGCCAGCAGCCCCGGGTCATCTAATCAGCCCCAGCATTTT.